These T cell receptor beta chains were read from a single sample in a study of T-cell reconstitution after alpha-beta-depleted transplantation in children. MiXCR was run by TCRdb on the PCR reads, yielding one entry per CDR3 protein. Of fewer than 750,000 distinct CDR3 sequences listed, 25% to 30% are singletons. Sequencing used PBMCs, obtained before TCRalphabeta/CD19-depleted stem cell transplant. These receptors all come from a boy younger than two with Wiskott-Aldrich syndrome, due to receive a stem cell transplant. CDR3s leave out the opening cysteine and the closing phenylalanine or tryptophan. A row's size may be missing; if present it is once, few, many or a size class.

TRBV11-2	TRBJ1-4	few	ASSPDAWIEKLF
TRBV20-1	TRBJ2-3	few	SATGLAETTDTQY
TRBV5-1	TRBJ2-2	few	ASSLQQGNTGELF
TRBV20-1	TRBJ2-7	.	SARRAGDFYEQY
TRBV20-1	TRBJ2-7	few	SASSAGAYEQY
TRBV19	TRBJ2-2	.	ASSNPGKKTGELF
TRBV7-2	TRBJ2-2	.	ASSHNLNTGELF
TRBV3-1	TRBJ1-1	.	ASSTRQGSWGNTEAF
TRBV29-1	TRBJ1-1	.	SVSPLRRAEAF
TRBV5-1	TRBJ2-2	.	ASSLAKSGLANGELF
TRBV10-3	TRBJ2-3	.	AMRGLVTDTQY
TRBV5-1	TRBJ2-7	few	ASSDGIIEQY
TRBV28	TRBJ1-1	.	ASRIVGEEGTEAF
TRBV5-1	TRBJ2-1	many	ASSTGGVINEQF
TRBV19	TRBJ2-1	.	ASSMMAGWTNEQF
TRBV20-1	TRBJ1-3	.	SARTTGVSGNTIY
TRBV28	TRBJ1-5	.	ASSSGTGNGQPQH
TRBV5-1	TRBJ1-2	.	ASSLGFGGSGYGYT
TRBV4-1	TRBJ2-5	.	ASRLGTGVETQY
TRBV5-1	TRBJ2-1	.	ASSLEGQGESEQF
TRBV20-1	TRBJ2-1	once	SASSFEGAHNEQF
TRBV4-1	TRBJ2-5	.	ASSRNANKETQY
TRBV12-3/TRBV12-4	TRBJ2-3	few	ASRTTGADTQY
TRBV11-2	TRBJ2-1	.	ASSPSWGLASDYEQF
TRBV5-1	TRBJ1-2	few	ASSLNRDGYT